This entry lists 32 T cell receptor beta chains sequenced from one sample in a study of cytomegalovirus exposure and HLA in healthy donors. With 60 Vbeta and 13 Jbeta primers, the PCR was carried out. TCRdb's copy holds only in-frame clones and misses some; the assay was immunoSEQ multiplex PCR. The repertoire has approximately 100,000 clones, roughly 80% of them found once; the top ten carry about a sixth. The sample was PBMCs. These TCRs come from a man aged 60 to 75 in good health and CMV-seropositive.

The CDR3 region has the DNA TGTGCCTGGAGTGTGGGACAGGGAATCTACAATGAGCAGTTCTTC. It specifies CAWSVGQGIYNEQFF. The chain combines TRBV30 with TRBJ2-1; 9 bases fit TRBD1. The junction had 3 bases not matched to a gene; V was cut back by 0 bases and J by 3 bases. The CDR3 loop spans 15 amino acids. The germline CDR1 and CDR2 sequences are GTSNPN and SVGIG (reference sequence).

The CDR3 coding sequence is TGTGCCAGCAGTGGGGGACATCGAAACTATGGCTACACCTTC. Encoded protein: CASSGGHRNYGYTF. The chain links TRBV28 to TRBJ1-2; maybe TRBD1 (6 bases). Trimming removed 5 bases at V and 2 bases at J, with 12 bases between. The CDR3 contains 14 residues. The germline CDR1 and CDR2 sequences are MDHEN and SYDVKM.

This clone was counted only a few times. V usage is TRBV5-1 and J usage is TRBJ1-1, with D uncertain. With 7 bases removed from V and 1 base from J, the gap between germline ends came to 11 bases. CDR3 length: 13 residues. Germline V gene sequence: CDR1 SGHRS, CDR2 YFSETQ. CDR3 DNA sequence: TGCGCCAGCTTCGGGGATTGGAACACTGAAGCTTTCTTT. Its protein is CASFGDWNTEAFF.

This chain links TRBV5-1 with TRBJ1-1; 10 positions match TRBD1. The ends lost 4 bases at V and 4 bases at J; junction bases unmatched: 4. This CDR3 region has 14 residues. CDR1 is SGHRS and CDR2 is YFSETQ in the germline V gene. CDR3 in amino acids: CASSRDRGTTEAFF. CDR3 sequence (DNA): TGCGCCAGCAGCCGGGACAGGGGCACCACTGAAGCTTTCTTT.

CDR3 sequence: CASSPNLGQSNQPQHF. The CDR3 DNA is TGTGCCAGCAGCCCGAACTTGGGACAATCAAATCAGCCCCAGCATTTT. The chain combines TRBV7-2 with TRBJ1-5; D might be TRBD1 (6 bases). Trimming took 5 bases from V and 4 from J, leaving 18 bases between them. Germline CDR1 SGHTA, CDR2 FQGNSA. This CDR3 region has 16 residues.

The chain combines TRBV19 with TRBJ2-7, with 8 bases that match TRBD1. Trimming cost V 4 bases and J 3 bases; bases outside gene matches: 5. CDR1 and CDR2 (germline): LNHDA, SQIVND (reference sequence). The length of the CDR3 is 14 residues. The CDR3 DNA is TGTGCCAGTAGTAGGGACAGGAACGGCTACGAGCAGTACTTC. It encodes CASSRDRNGYEQYF.

V gene TRBV18 combines with J gene TRBJ2-7, with D possibly being TRBD1 (5 bases). Between the trimmed V and J ends, which lost 4 bases and 1 base, there was a span of 11 bases. This CDR3 is built from 14 residues. The V gene's germline CDR1 is KGHSH and CDR2 LQKENI. CDR3 protein: CASSQSGISYEQYF. The CDR3 bases are TGTGCCAGCTCACAGTCAGGGATATCCTACGAGCAGTACTTC.

J is TRBJ1-5 and V is TRBV27; TRBD1 matches at 10 bases. The V gene's germline CDR1 is MNHEY and CDR2 SMNVEV (reference sequence). The CDR3 loop spans 16 amino acids. With V trimmed by 5 bases and J by 8 bases, 12 bases remained unmatched. For the CDR3, the DNA is TGTGCCAGCAGTCCCGGGGGACAGGGGAAGTTCAAGCCCCAGCATTTT. Its translation is CASSPGGQGKFKPQHF.

This sequence joins TRBV19 and TRBJ1-2; 8 bases line up with TRBD1. CDR3 size: 15 residues. Germline V gene lookup returns CDR1 LNHDA and CDR2 SQIVND (reference sequence). V was clipped by 3 bases and J by 6 bases; unmatched bases: 9. CDR3 nucleotides: TGTGCCAGTAGTATCGCTGGACAGGGTATGGATGGCTACACCTTC. Translated: CASSIAGQGMDGYTF.

A single count supports this clone. This chain uses TRBV18 with TRBJ1-1; 8 bases map to TRBD1. The germline V gene encodes CDR1 KGHSH and CDR2 LQKENI. Trimming cost V 3 bases and J 0 bases; bases outside gene matches: 0. The CDR3 extends over 14 amino acids. CDR3 DNA sequence: TGTGCCAGCTCACCGGACAGGGTGAACACTGAAGCTTTCTTT. Its translation: CASSPDRVNTEAFF. Drawing the rest from reference TRBV18 and TRBJ1-1, the complete variable domain is NAGVMQNPRHLVRRRGQEARLRCSPMKGHSHVYWYRQLPEEGLKFMVYLQKENIIDESGMPKERFSAEFPKEGPSILRIQQVVRGDSAAYFCASSPDRVNTEAFFGQGTRLTVV.

V is TRBV2 and J is TRBJ2-5; 10 bases map to TRBD2. The CDR3 is made up of 16 amino acids. V was pared by 7 bases and J by 1 base, with 9 bases of the junction left unmatched. Germline lookup yields CDR1 SNHLY and CDR2 FYNNEI. Written as DNA, the CDR3 is TGTGCCAGCACCCATCTAGCGGGGGCGACCCAAGAGACCCAGTACTTC. Translation: CASTHLAGATQETQYF.

The chain links TRBV28 to TRBJ2-7, with D perhaps TRBD2 (5 bases). This CDR3 contains 13 residues. The V gene's germline CDR1 is MDHEN and CDR2 SYDVKM. V was pared by 7 bases and J by 0 bases, with 10 bases between. The chain's CDR3 is CASTPSLSYEQYF. The CDR3 nucleotides read TGTGCCAGCACCCCTAGCCTCTCCTACGAGCAGTACTTC.

The rearrangement uses TRBV29-1 and TRBJ2-5; 8 bases are a match to TRBD1. The J call could be wrong; TRBJ2-7 is a better fit for the DNA end. This CDR3 spans 11 amino acids. CDR1 is SQVTM and CDR2 is ANQGSEA in the germline V gene. The DNA of the CDR3 is TGCAGCGGAGACAGGGGCAACGAGCAGTACTTC. Translation: CSGDRGNEQYF.

The chain combines TRBV10-2 with TRBJ2-1; 8 nucleotides line up with TRBD1. This CDR3 spans 16 amino acids. The ends lost 5 bases at V and 6 bases at J; junction bases unmatched: 12. Germline CDR1 is WSHSY and CDR2 is SAAADI. CDR3 sequence reads: CASSSPDRASINEQFF. In DNA, the CDR3 is TGCGCCAGCAGTAGCCCGGACAGGGCCTCCATCAATGAGCAGTTCTTC.

V usage is TRBV6-6 and J usage is TRBJ2-5, with no clear D. The CDR3 contains 11 residues. Looked up from germline, CDR1 is MNHNY and CDR2 is SVGAGI (reference sequence). The V and J ends lost 6 bases and 6 bases respectively, with 8 bases between them. CDR3 coding DNA: TGTGCCAGCAGCCTCAAGCAGACCCAGTACTTC. Translation gives CASSLKQTQYF.

The chain recombines TRBV7-6 with TRBJ2-1; possibly TRBD2 for D (6 bases). Germline CDR1 and CDR2: SGHVS and FNYEAQ. The CDR3 spans 14 residues. V was shortened by 5 bases and J by 3 bases, with 11 bases between the two germline ends. CDR3 DNA sequence: TGTGCCAGCAGCCAATCGGACTACTACAATGAGCAGTTCTTC. Protein: CASSQSDYYNEQFF.

The chain couples TRBV5-4 to TRBJ2-5, with D possibly being TRBD1 (6 bases). Trimming pared 0 bases from V and 1 base from J, leaving 10 bases between. Germline V CDR1 and CDR2: SGHNT, YYREEE (reference sequence). The CDR3 is 15 amino acids. CDR3 amino acids: CASSLATGIQETQYF. The CDR3 coding sequence is TGTGCCAGCAGCTTGGCAACAGGGATCCAAGAGACCCAGTACTTC.

The chain has TRBV5-1 and TRBJ1-1, with a tentative D call TRBD1 (6 bases). V dropped 0 bases and J dropped 0 bases, with 12 bases sitting between them. CDR1 and CDR2 from the germline V gene are SGHRS and YFSETQ. The CDR3 covers 16 residues. CDR3 sequence reads: CASSLVGPGVNTEAFF. CDR3 sequence (DNA): TGCGCCAGCAGCTTGGTAGGGCCAGGGGTGAACACTGAAGCTTTCTTT.

The chain joins TRBV9 to TRBJ1-1, with 10 bases fitting TRBD1. Germline-derived CDR1 and CDR2 are SGDLS and YYNGEE. Trimming at V came to 3 bases and at J to 6 bases, leaving 8 bases not matched to a gene. The CDR3 extends over 15 amino acids. The CDR3 protein is CASSAPTGGVPEAFF. The CDR3 DNA sequence: TGTGCCAGCAGCGCACCGACAGGGGGCGTCCCTGAAGCTTTCTTT.

This chain links TRBV5-1 with TRBJ2-5, with D hard to call. Germline values: CDR1 SGHRS, CDR2 YFSETQ. CDR3 length: 13 residues. V dropped 0 bases and J dropped 6 bases, with 9 bases sitting between them. In nucleotides, the CDR3 is TGCGCCAGCAGCTTGGCCACTAAAAAGACCCAGTACTTC. It yields the protein CASSLATKKTQYF.

Remarks on this clone: Mismatch with germline at one junction end may stem from a read error. The chain combines TRBV7-2 with TRBJ1-2; TRBD1 agrees at 9 bases. This CDR3 has 13 amino acids. Germline CDR1 reads SGHTA; CDR2 reads FQGNSA. CDR3 sequence reads: CASTLQGAVGYTF. CDR3 in DNA: TGTGCCAGCACCTTACAGGGGGCGGTGGGCTACACCTTC.

The rearrangement links TRBV5-1 to TRBJ2-5; 11 nucleotides align to TRBD2. Germline CDR1 reads SGHRS; CDR2 reads YFSETQ. V lost 0 bases, J lost 4 bases, and 5 bases stayed unmatched. The CDR3 length is 16 residues. CDR3: CASSLALAGGRETQYF. The CDR3 bases are TGCGCCAGCAGCTTGGCCTTAGCGGGGGGGCGAGAGACCCAGTACTTC.

The V gene is TRBV5-1, the J gene TRBJ1-2; TRBD1 aligns across 7 bases. Germline V gene sequence: CDR1 SGHRS, CDR2 YFSETQ. This CDR3 has 14 residues. V lost 4 bases, J lost 4 bases, and 7 bases stayed unmatched. The CDR3 loop reads CASSPGQDFYGYTF. CDR3 DNA: TGCGCCAGCAGCCCTGGACAGGACTTCTATGGCTACACCTTC.

The gene calls are TRBV29-1 and TRBJ1-2; TRBD1 might be the D (5 bases). The CDR3 contains 12 residues. Germline-derived CDR1 and CDR2 are SQVTM and ANQGSEA. Trimming took off 4 bases at V and 5 bases at J, with 11 bases between the two ends. The CDR3 spells CSVAGGSYGYTF. As DNA, the CDR3 is TGCAGCGTTGCCGGGGGTTCTTATGGCTACACCTTC.

This chain links TRBV12-5 with TRBJ1-5; 7 positions match TRBD1. The CDR3 is 15 residues long. The ends lost 6 bases at V and 4 bases at J; junction bases unmatched: 9. Germline V gives CDR1 LGHNT, CDR2 FRNRAP. CDR3 bases: TGTGCTAGTGGATGGGACAGCAAACAAAATCAGCCCCAGCATTTT. It codes for CASGWDSKQNQPQHF.

The J gene is TRBJ1-6, the V gene TRBV9; TRBD1 aligns across 7 bases. The CDR3 sequence is 17 residues long. CDR1 and CDR2 (germline): SGDLS, YYNGEE. V shed 0 bases, J shed 6 bases, and the junction held 9 bases outside the gene matches. CDR3 sequence reads: CASSVAPDRAINSPLHF. In DNA, the CDR3 is TGTGCCAGCAGCGTAGCTCCCGACAGGGCCATTAATTCACCCCTCCACTTT. The full variable domain, in which reference TRBV9 and TRBJ1-6 provide the parts outside the CDR3, is DSGVTQTPKHLITATGQRVTLRCSPRSGDLSVYWYQQSLDQGLQFLIQYYNGEERAKGNILERFSAQQFPDLHSELNLSSLELGDSALYFCASSVAPDRAINSPLHFGNGTRLTVT.

The rearrangement uses TRBV4-3 and TRBJ1-1, with 8 bases lining up with TRBD1. The V gene's germline CDR1 is LGHNA and CDR2 YSLEER. The CDR3 has 14 residues. With 6 bases clipped from V and 5 bases from J, the junction kept 8 bases outside the gene matches. This CDR3 is CASRLGQVGTEAFF. CDR3 in DNA: TGCGCCAGCAGACTGGGACAGGTGGGAACTGAAGCTTTCTTT.

This clone was counted only a few times. CDR3 sequence reads: CASSPRQGPNEKLFF. The DNA for the CDR3 is TGTGCCAGCAGCCCCAGACAGGGCCCTAATGAAAAACTGTTTTTT. The chain uses TRBV7-8 and TRBJ1-4; 7 positions agree with TRBD1. Per the germline V gene, CDR1 is SGHVS and CDR2 is FQNEAQ. Trimming removed 5 bases from V and 3 bases from J; junction bases left unmatched: 6. CDR3 length: 15 residues.

The chain uses TRBV30 and TRBJ2-4; 11 bases align to TRBD2. The CDR3 runs 18 residues. Trimming cost V 1 base and J 2 bases; bases outside gene matches: 10. Germline loops: CDR1 GTSNPN, CDR2 SVGIG (reference sequence). DNA of the CDR3: TGTGCCTGGAGTGGAAATCCCGGGACTAGCGGTACCAAAAACATTCAGTACTTC. It yields the protein CAWSGNPGTSGTKNIQYF.

The rearrangement links TRBV6-6 to TRBJ2-3; no reliable D call. CDR1 and CDR2 from the germline V gene are MNHNY and SVGAGI (reference sequence). The CDR3 length is 12 residues. The V and J ends lost 4 bases and 2 bases respectively, with 4 bases between them. The CDR3 nucleotides read TGTGCCAGCAGTTCCTACACAGATACGCAGTATTTT. Its protein is CASSSYTDTQYF.

The V gene is TRBV5-1, the J gene TRBJ2-3; 11 nucleotides line up with TRBD1. The germline V gene encodes CDR1 SGHRS and CDR2 YFSETQ. The V segment lost 0 bases and the J segment 8 bases; nucleotides outside the gene matches: 11. The length of the CDR3 is 17 residues. The CDR3 reads CASSLAGTGGLSGTQYF. CDR3 sequence (DNA): TGCGCCAGCAGCTTGGCCGGGACAGGGGGATTATCGGGTACGCAGTATTTT.

V is TRBV30 and J is TRBJ1-2; no firm D call. CDR1 GTSNPN and CDR2 SVGIG come from the germline V gene (reference sequence). This CDR3 region has 10 residues. The CDR3 nucleotides read TGTGCTCGGTCTGGGGAGGGCTACACCTTC. Translation gives CARSGEGYTF.